Shown below are 24 T cell receptor beta chains from a single sample sequenced in a study of OX40 agonist ivuxolimab in advanced cancers. Sequencing used immunoSEQ multiplex PCR; TCRdb keeps in-frame clones, though not all of them. The data contain around 19,000 clones, around 74% of them singletons. The sequencing used CD4+ or CD8+ T cells sorted from blood, collected in a trial of the OX40 agonist ivuxolimab. The receptors stem from an adult with an advanced solid tumor such as melanoma, head and neck, liver or kidney cancer.

The genes are TRBV7-9 and TRBJ2-7; D might be TRBD2 (5 bases). CDR1 SEHNR and CDR2 FQNEAQ come from the germline V gene (reference sequence). The length of the CDR3 is 12 residues. V lost 1 base, J lost 5 bases, and 6 bases lay in between. The chain's CDR3 is CASSLDGDEQYF. For the CDR3, the DNA is TGTGCCAGCAGCTTAGACGGGGACGAGCAGTACTTC.

The chain uses TRBV7-9 and TRBJ2-5; the D gene is possibly TRBD1 (6 bases). This CDR3 region has 14 residues. Trimming took off 1 base at V and 2 bases at J, with 8 bases between the two ends. In germline, CDR1 is SEHNR, CDR2 FQNEAQ (reference sequence). CDR3 sequence reads: CASSLVGQQETQYF. In nucleotides, the CDR3 is TGTGCCAGCAGCTTAGTAGGACAGCAAGAGACCCAGTACTTC.

This chain connects TRBV6-1 to TRBJ2-7, with 13 nucleotides matching TRBD2. The CDR3 totals 15 residues. Unmatched junction bases numbered 1, after V lost 1 base and J lost 4 bases. Germline values: CDR1 MNHNS, CDR2 SASEGT. CDR3 residues: CASSEGLAGGYEQYF. The CDR3 nucleotides read TGTGCCAGCAGTGAAGGACTAGCGGGAGGATACGAGCAGTACTTC.

This clone was counted a single time. This chain connects TRBV27 to TRBJ2-1, with 11 bases lining up with TRBD2. CDR3 length equals 15 residues. With V trimmed by 7 bases and J by 6 bases, 8 bases remained unmatched. CDR1 MNHEY and CDR2 SMNVEV come from the germline V gene (reference sequence). The CDR3, as DNA: TGTGCCAGCACCGCCGGGACTAGCGGACTCAATGAGCAGTTCTTC. Amino acid sequence: CASTAGTSGLNEQFF.

CDR3 in amino acids: CASTAGLFDTEAFF. The CDR3, as DNA: TGTGCCAGCACCGCAGGGTTGTTTGACACTGAAGCTTTCTTT. The rearrangement uses TRBV5-6 and TRBJ1-1, with a possible D match to TRBD1 (5 bases). V was shortened by 6 bases and J by 3 bases, with 15 bases between the two germline ends. The CDR3 consists of 14 residues. The germline gives CDR1 SGHDT, CDR2 YYEEEE.

The V and J genes are TRBV30 and TRBJ2-1; 10 nucleotides align to TRBD1. Trimming removed 2 bases from V and 2 bases from J; junction bases left unmatched: 6. The CDR3 contains 16 residues. CDR1 GTSNPN and CDR2 SVGIG come from the germline V gene (reference sequence). The CDR3 loop reads CAWSQRQGAPYNEQFF. The CDR3 DNA follows: TGTGCCTGGAGTCAAAGACAGGGGGCTCCCTACAATGAGCAGTTCTTC.

The chain uses TRBV27 and TRBJ1-5, with D perhaps TRBD1 (6 bases). The CDR3 is made up of 14 amino acids. Germline V CDR1 and CDR2: MNHEY, SMNVEV (reference sequence). The V gene lost 3 bases and the J gene lost 7 bases, with 13 bases spanning the gap. CDR3 protein: CASSLAGEGQPQHF. The CDR3 nucleotides are TGTGCCAGCAGTTTGGCAGGGGAGGGCCAGCCCCAGCATTTT.

The genes are TRBV7-9 and TRBJ2-2; D gene ambiguous. V was shortened by 0 bases and J by 0 bases, with 5 bases between the two germline ends. This CDR3 contains 15 residues. The germline gives CDR1 SEHNR, CDR2 FQNEAQ (reference sequence). The CDR3 region is CASSLARTNTGELFF. DNA for the CDR3: TGTGCCAGCAGCTTAGCGCGGACGAACACCGGGGAGCTGTTTTTT.

The rearrangement joins TRBV2 to TRBJ1-2; tentatively, D is TRBD1 (5 bases). The length of the CDR3 is 15 residues. From germline, CDR1 is SNHLY and CDR2 FYNNEI. With 5 bases removed from V and 0 bases from J, the gap between germline ends came to 13 bases. The CDR3 coding sequence is TGTGCCAGCAGTATCCCCCCAGGGACTAACTATGGCTACACCTTC. Translated, it gives CASSIPPGTNYGYTF.

This clone was counted between two and nine times. The chain is built from TRBV27 and TRBJ2-3; D is perhaps TRBD1 (6 bases). The V gene's germline CDR1 is MNHEY and CDR2 SMNVEV (reference sequence). Trimming removed 1 base from V and 4 bases from J, with 9 bases in between. The CDR3 is made up of 14 amino acids. CDR3 sequence: CASSLWGRADTQYF. The CDR3 DNA reads as TGTGCCAGCAGTTTATGGGGGCGCGCAGATACGCAGTATTTT.

The chain is built from TRBV5-1 and TRBJ2-1; D ambiguous. The CDR3 is made up of 12 amino acids. Germline lookup yields CDR1 SGHRS and CDR2 YFSETQ. V lost 3 bases to trimming and J lost 9 bases, with 10 bases between them. CDR3 bases: TGCGCCAGCAGCTCGGATTCCATTGAGCAGTTCTTC. It yields the protein CASSSDSIEQFF. The full variable domain, in which reference TRBV5-1 and TRBJ2-1 provide the parts outside the CDR3, is KAGVTQTPRYLIKTRGQQVTLSCSPISGHRSVSWYQQTPGQGLQFLFEYFSETQRNKGNFPGRFSGRQFSNSRSEMNVSTLELGDSALYLCASSSDSIEQFFGPGTRLTVL.

V gene TRBV14 combines with J gene TRBJ2-5; D uncertain. V dropped 1 base and J dropped 5 bases, with 8 bases sitting between them. CDR3 length: 13 amino acids. Germline loops: CDR1 SGHDN, CDR2 FVKESK. The CDR3 region is CASSQGIGETQYF. CDR3 DNA: TGTGCCAGCAGCCAAGGAATAGGGGAGACCCAGTACTTC.

This clone has a handful of counts. The genes are TRBV6-1 and TRBJ2-7; TRBD1 might be the D (6 bases). Per the germline V gene, CDR1 is MNHNS and CDR2 is SASEGT. Trimming removed 6 bases from V and 4 bases from J, with 13 bases in between. The CDR3 has 13 amino acids. CDR3 sequence: CASRGARAYEQYF. DNA of the CDR3: TGTGCCAGCAGGGGGGCCCGCGCGTACGAGCAGTACTTC.

The gene calls are TRBV7-6 and TRBJ2-5; 7 bases agree with TRBD1. The V gene's germline CDR1 is SGHVS and CDR2 FNYEAQ. The CDR3 spans 13 residues. V shed 4 bases and J 5 bases; nucleotides not matched to a gene: 4. Here the CDR3 DNA reads TGTGCCAGCAGCTACAGGGGAAGGGAGACCCAGTACTTC. This translates into CASSYRGRETQYF.

This clone was seen just once. J is TRBJ1-1 and V is TRBV28; TRBD1 is a possible D gene (5 bases). The germline V and J ends were trimmed by 3 bases and 7 bases, with 12 bases remaining between them. Germline CDR1 is MDHEN and CDR2 is SYDVKM. The CDR3 sequence is 13 residues long. The CDR3 here is CASSFRGGIEAFF. The CDR3 DNA is TGTGCCAGCAGTTTTCGCGGGGGGATTGAAGCTTTCTTT.

Sample share makes this clone medium-sized. V usage is TRBV28 and J usage is TRBJ1-2; D not certain. The germline V gene has CDR1 MDHEN and CDR2 SYDVKM. The CDR3 extends over 13 amino acids. Trimming shortened V by 5 bases and J by 8 bases, and 15 bases separated the two germline ends. The CDR3 DNA reads TGTGCCAGCAGTACTCCGGATGGGTACGGCTACACCTTC. This codes for CASSTPDGYGYTF.

This rearrangement joins TRBV19 to TRBJ1-1; the D is unclear. V dropped 3 bases and J dropped 5 bases, with 10 bases sitting between them. CDR3 size: 13 residues. The germline V gene encodes CDR1 LNHDA and CDR2 SQIVND (reference sequence). CDR3 protein: CASSMGWGTEAFF. The CDR3 DNA reads TGTGCCAGTAGTATGGGCTGGGGAACTGAAGCTTTCTTT. The variable domain in full, with the rest retrieved from reference TRBV19 and TRBJ1-1, is DGGITQSPKYLFRKEGQNVTLSCEQNLNHDAMYWYRQDPGQGLRLIYYSQIVNDFQKGDIAEGYSVSREKKESFPLTVTSAQKNPTAFYLCASSMGWGTEAFFGQGTRLTVV.

This clone was seen only a few times. The J gene is TRBJ2-4, the V gene TRBV7-9; 10 bases are a match to TRBD1. V lost 5 bases, J lost 4 bases, and 5 bases stayed unmatched. This CDR3 region has 15 residues. Germline V gives CDR1 SEHNR, CDR2 FQNEAQ (reference sequence). The CDR3 sequence is CASSQPGQGKNIQYF. The CDR3 DNA sequence: TGTGCCAGCAGCCAGCCGGGACAGGGGAAAAACATTCAGTACTTC.

This clone came up a few times. The chain combines TRBV4-3 with TRBJ1-2; possible D gene TRBD1, 6 bases. This CDR3 spans 16 amino acids. The V and J ends lost 3 bases and 0 bases respectively, with 14 bases between them. Germline V lookup: CDR1 LGHNA, CDR2 YSLEER. DNA of the CDR3: TGCGCCAGCAGCCAGGGGACGGGGGCAGCTAACTATGGCTACACCTTC. This sequence encodes CASSQGTGAANYGYTF.

V and J are TRBV28 and TRBJ2-2; D remains unclear. The CDR3 spans 17 residues. V was clipped by 3 bases and J by 4 bases, with 18 bases between them. CDR1 is MDHEN and CDR2 is SYDVKM in the germline V gene. Here the CDR3 reads CASSLGLQGMGTGELFF. The CDR3 coding sequence is TGTGCCAGCAGTTTGGGCTTACAAGGGATGGGCACCGGGGAGCTGTTTTTT.

The rearrangement links TRBV7-9 to TRBJ2-7; TRBD2 matches at 8 bases. The germline V gene has CDR1 SEHNR and CDR2 FQNEAQ (reference sequence). This CDR3 has 15 amino acids. The ends lost 5 bases at V and 4 bases at J; junction bases unmatched: 10. As DNA, the CDR3 is TGTGCCAGCAGCCCGCTATCGGCGGGGGGTTACGAGCAGTACTTC. This codes for CASSPLSAGGYEQYF.

This clone was counted a few times. The rearrangement uses TRBV4-2 and TRBJ1-5, with D uncertain. This CDR3 has 13 residues. The V gene lost 1 base and the J gene lost 8 bases, with 9 bases spanning the gap. Germline V gives CDR1 LGHNA, CDR2 YNFKEQ. CDR3 residues: CASSQGTLEPQHF. Here the CDR3 DNA reads TGTGCCAGCAGCCAAGGGACTCTCGAGCCCCAGCATTTT.

This clone was recorded only once. This chain links TRBV4-3 with TRBJ2-1; 9 bases map to TRBD1. The CDR3 runs to 15 residues. V trimming: 3 bases; J trimming: 7 bases; junction bases outside the gene matches: 7. In germline, CDR1 is LGHNA, CDR2 YSLEER. CDR3 in DNA: TGCGCCAGCAGCCACGGGACAGGGTCCATTAATGAGCAGTTCTTC. Translation: CASSHGTGSINEQFF.

This clone was detected a few times. The chain recombines TRBV7-9 with TRBJ2-7; the D is unclear. In germline, CDR1 is SEHNR, CDR2 FQNEAQ (reference sequence). The CDR3 sequence is 12 residues long. V lost 5 bases, J lost 2 bases, and 7 bases lay in between. DNA of the CDR3: TGTGCCAGCAGCCCCGATCCCTACGAGCAGTACTTC. Its translation is CASSPDPYEQYF.